Each of the 9 T cell receptor beta chains below was sequenced from the same sample in a study of human T cells and chemical hapten exposure. TCRdb itself ran the RACE reads through MiXCR, one entry per CDR3 protein. This sample yields roughly 100,000 distinct CDR3 sequences, of which less than 40% are seen a single time; roughly 2.5% belongs to the top ten. Sample time point: patch test 3, about 24 weeks after DPC sensitization. Treatment given: therapeutic diphenylcyclopropenone sensitization with weekly scalp DPC. The starting material was whole blood, obtained in connection with sensitization to the hapten diphenylcyclopropenone (DPC). Receptor source: a man aged 40-49 years with alopecia areata. Some clones in this sample may be carry-over from other donors' samples.

This chain links TRBV4-3 with TRBJ1-2, with 12 nucleotides matching TRBD1. V lost 1 base and J lost 4; bases outside the gene matches: 4. CDR3 size: 16 residues. Germline CDR1 and CDR2: LGHNA and YSLEER. The CDR3: CASSQAGTGGAYGYTF. CDR3 in DNA: TGCGCCAGCAGCCAAGCAGGGACAGGGGGCGCCTATGGCTACACCTTC.

This chain joins TRBV25-1 and TRBJ1-4; D not certain. CDR3 length: 15 residues. The germline V gene encodes CDR1 MGHDK and CDR2 SYGVNS. The V end lost 1 base, the J end lost 0 bases, and 6 bases lay between the germline ends. The CDR3 sequence: CASSEWATTNEKLFF. Written as DNA, the CDR3 is TGTGCCAGCAGTGAATGGGCGACAACTAATGAAAAACTGTTTTTT.

This clonotype was seen more than once but under ten times. The J gene is TRBJ1-2, the V gene TRBV27; no clear D. V shed 6 bases and J shed 1 base, with 18 bases lying between them. Germline-derived CDR1 and CDR2 are MNHEY and SMNVEV (reference sequence). CDR3 length: 16 amino acids. In DNA form, the CDR3 reads TGTGCCAGCAGCTTTACCCTTAACAGTGGTAACTATGGCTACACCTTC. Protein: CASSFTLNSGNYGYTF.

The rearrangement links TRBV27 to TRBJ2-3, with 8 bases identical to TRBD1. Germline CDR1 is MNHEY and CDR2 is SMNVEV (reference sequence). V shed 3 bases, J shed 8 bases, and the junction held 4 bases outside the gene matches. This CDR3 comprises 13 residues. The CDR3 DNA reads as TGTGCCAGCAGTTTTAGCGGACAGGGTACGCAGTATTTT. It yields the protein CASSFSGQGTQYF.

The chain has TRBV29-1 and TRBJ2-5, with D maybe TRBD2 (6 bases). Trimming left V 8 bases short and J 4 bases short, with 14 bases between. The germline V gene has CDR1 SQVTM and CDR2 ANQGSEA. The CDR3 runs 12 residues. The chain's CDR3 is CSTLDGRETQYF. CDR3 nucleotides: TGCAGCACCCTTGACGGGAGAGAGACCCAGTACTTC.

J is TRBJ2-3 and V is TRBV20-1, with D possibly matching TRBD1 (6 bases). V was clipped by 6 bases and J by 2 bases, with 15 bases between them. In germline, CDR1 is DFQATT, CDR2 SNEGSKA (reference sequence). The CDR3 covers 14 residues. CDR3 in amino acids: CSASRRDNTDTQYF. CDR3 nucleotides: TGCAGTGCCTCCCGCCGGGACAACACAGATACGCAGTATTTT.

A few counts support this clonotype. The chain has TRBV20-1 and TRBJ2-3; D could derive from TRBD1 or TRBD2 (5 bases each). This CDR3 comprises 14 residues. V was pared by 6 bases and J by 5 bases, with 18 bases between. Looked up from germline, CDR1 is DFQATT and CDR2 is SNEGSKA (reference sequence). DNA for the CDR3: TGCAGTGCCCGCTGGCACGGGGCGGAAGATACGCAGTATTTT. It codes for CSARWHGAEDTQYF.

This clonotype has a handful of counts. The chain recombines TRBV7-2 with TRBJ2-3; TRBD1 is a possible D gene (6 bases). V was cut by 1 base and J by 0 bases, with 11 bases left in between. The CDR3 consists of 16 residues. The germline V gene encodes CDR1 SGHTA and CDR2 FQGNSA. The CDR3 nucleotides are TGTGCCAGCAGCTTAGTAGCCAGGGGAAGCACAGATACGCAGTATTTT. This sequence encodes CASSLVARGSTDTQYF.

In this sample, this clonotype turned up many times. This chain joins TRBV7-9 and TRBJ2-1; tentatively, D is TRBD1 or TRBD2 (5 bases each). The length of the CDR3 is 21 residues. Per the germline V gene, CDR1 is SEHNR and CDR2 is FQNEAQ (reference sequence). Trimming shortened V by 5 bases and J by 0 bases, and 29 bases separated the two germline ends. The CDR3 DNA is TGTGCCAGCAGCGCAATTTCCGGGACCATCAGAAGCGGCAGCTCCTACAATGAGCAGTTCTTC. It translates to CASSAISGTIRSGSSYNEQFF.